This entry is about one T cell receptor (beta chain). These data come from a study of T cell changes during pregnancy in multiple sclerosis. This CDR3 has 14 residues. Trimming shortened V by 2 bases and J by 3 bases, and 12 bases separated the two germline ends. Germline V lookup: CDR1 SGDLS, CDR2 YYNGEE. Sequenced by immunoSEQ multiplex PCR; TCRdb stores in-frame clones only, minus some. The table has about 45,000 clones, about 90% seen once. Sequencing used CD4+ T cells from peripheral blood mononuclear cells, obtained in the third trimester of pregnancy. This chain connects TRBV9 to TRBJ2-7; weak D call: TRBD1 (5 bases). The sequence derives from a female donor with multiple sclerosis, enrolled in a pregnancy study. CDR3 sequence reads: CASSVGAQSYEQYF. CDR3 nucleotide sequence: TGTGCCAGCAGCGTTGGGGCCCAGAGCTACGAGCAGTACTTC.